The 27 T cell receptor beta chains listed next were all sequenced from one sample in a study of blood T cell repertoires in COVID-19 (dated by TCRdb to about 2020). Library construction relied on the immunoSEQ multiplex PCR assay. Not all clones reach the TCRdb copy of this immuneACCESS table, which keeps in-frame sequences only. Checked studies attribute under half of the gap to unresolved V genes and leave the rest unexplained. For this sample the table gives about 190,000 clones, of which 90% were detected only once. The ten largest clones capture approximately 0.62% of the sample. Material: peripheral blood. The receptors were sampled from a man aged 45 to 65 with acute or convalescent COVID-19.

The chain employs TRBV10-3 and TRBJ2-7, with D unresolved. There are 12 residues in the CDR3. The germline CDR1 and CDR2 sequences are ENHRY and SYGVKD. Trimming shortened V by 3 bases and J by 2 bases, and 5 bases separated the two germline ends. CDR3 sequence (DNA): TGTGCCATCAGTGACAAAACCTACGAGCAGTACTTC. It yields the protein CAISDKTYEQYF.

The chain carries TRBV27 and TRBJ1-5, with a tentative D call TRBD1 (6 bases). The V gene lost 6 bases and the J gene lost 2 bases, with 14 bases spanning the gap. Per the germline V gene, CDR1 is MNHEY and CDR2 is SMNVEV (reference sequence). The CDR3 covers 15 residues. The CDR3 DNA reads TGTGCCAGCAGACCCCTCGCAGGGGGCAATCAGCCCCAGCATTTT. Protein product: CASRPLAGGNQPQHF.

This clone came up a few times. The V call is TRBV3-1 (or the pseudogene TRBV3-2), the J call TRBJ1-6, with TRBD1 matching 7 bases. V was pared by 3 bases and J by 8 bases, with 7 bases of the junction left unmatched. In germline, CDR1 is LGHDT, CDR2 YNNKEL (reference sequence). The CDR3 is made up of 15 amino acids. The CDR3 coding sequence is TGTGCCAGCAGCCAGGAAGACAGGGCTGATTCACCCCTCCACTTT. As protein: CASSQEDRADSPLHF.

The chain uses TRBV6-5 and TRBJ2-7, with 8 bases matching TRBD1. Germline CDR1 reads MNHEY; CDR2 reads SVGAGI. The CDR3 loop spans 14 amino acids. J gave up 2 bases and V 5 bases, and 5 bases lay outside the gene matches. CDR3 residues: CASSNDRGAYEQYV. CDR3 coding DNA: TGTGCCAGCAGTAATGACAGGGGTGCCTACGAGCAGTACGTC.

The V gene is TRBV30, the J gene TRBJ2-5, with 12 bases identical to TRBD2. The CDR3 is made up of 15 amino acids. V lost 1 base to trimming and J lost 1 base; unmatched junction nucleotides: 1. The germline V gene encodes CDR1 GTSNPN and CDR2 SVGIG (reference sequence). CDR3 nucleotide sequence: TGTGCCTGGAGTGGACTAGCGGGGGTCCAAGAGACCCAGTACTTC. As protein: CAWSGLAGVQETQYF.

This clone was seen a single time. The chain is built from TRBV6-2 or TRBV6-3 and TRBJ2-7; a possible D gene is TRBD1 (7 bases). The CDR3 is 14 amino acids. V lost 4 bases and J lost 3, with 13 bases in between. Per the germline V gene, CDR1 is MNHEY and CDR2 is SVGEGT. Here the CDR3 reads CASSSTGTLYEQYV. Written as DNA, the CDR3 is TGTGCCAGCAGTTCGACAGGGACTCTCTACGAGCAGTACGTC.

V gene TRBV7-2 combines with J gene TRBJ1-1; perhaps TRBD1 as D (6 bases). The germline CDR1 and CDR2 sequences are SGHTA and FQGNSA. CDR3 length: 13 residues. The germline V and J ends were trimmed by 7 bases and 9 bases, with 18 bases remaining between them. CDR3 sequence reads: CASTPGTPIQAFF. The CDR3 bases are TGTGCCAGCACCCCCGGGACACCCATCCAAGCTTTCTTT.

The chain employs TRBV4-1 and TRBJ2-1; TRBD2 might be the D (6 bases). This CDR3 comprises 17 residues. CDR1 MGHRA and CDR2 YSYEKL come from the germline V gene. Trimming removed 3 bases at V and 0 bases at J, with 15 bases between. CDR3 in DNA: TGCGCCAGCAGCCAGGCCGGGAAGACTAGCTCCTACAATGAGCAGTTCTTC. It specifies CASSQAGKTSSYNEQFF.

CDR3 amino acids: CASSYRGATEAFF. Here the CDR3 DNA reads TGTGCCAGCAGTTACCGGGGAGCCACTGAAGCTTTCTTT. The chain links TRBV6-2 or TRBV6-3 to TRBJ1-1; D gene ambiguous. The V end was cut by 2 bases, the J end by 4 bases, with 8 bases between. Germline V gene sequence: CDR1 MNHEY, CDR2 SVGEGT. The length of the CDR3 is 13 residues.

The sample holds one count of this clone. The V gene is TRBV19, the J gene TRBJ2-1; the match to TRBD1 covers 7 bases. CDR1 and CDR2 (germline): LNHDA, SQIVND (reference sequence). The V segment lost 6 bases and the J segment 0 bases; nucleotides outside the gene matches: 5. This CDR3 contains 15 residues. CDR3 residues: CASSPGGPSYNEQFF. CDR3 coding DNA: TGTGCCAGTAGCCCAGGGGGACCCTCCTACAATGAGCAGTTCTTC.

This clone appeared a few times. The genes are TRBV5-4 and TRBJ1-4; D might be TRBD1 (5 bases). CDR1 SGHNT and CDR2 YYREEE come from the germline V gene (reference sequence). The CDR3 contains 17 residues. Trimming cost V 0 bases and J 0 bases, with 12 bases left between them. Here the CDR3 DNA reads TGTGCCAGCAGCTTGGTGTCAGACAGCACAACTAATGAAAAACTGTTTTTT. Protein product: CASSLVSDSTTNEKLFF.

This chain links TRBV10-3 with TRBJ1-1; TRBD1 might be the D (6 bases). CDR3 size: 13 residues. V was clipped by 6 bases and J by 1 base, with 9 bases between them. Germline V gene sequence: CDR1 ENHRY, CDR2 SYGVKD. The CDR3 sequence is CAIRQQGNTEAFF. The CDR3 region has the DNA TGTGCCATCAGACAACAGGGGAACACTGAAGCTTTCTTT.

As regards this clone: The same CDR3 is also encoded by other DNA sequences in this sample. This chain connects TRBV19 to TRBJ1-6; TRBD1 is a possible D gene (6 bases). Germline-derived CDR1 and CDR2 are LNHDA and SQIVND (reference sequence). V shed 6 bases and J shed 8 bases, with 14 bases lying between them. This CDR3 contains 14 residues. CDR3 region: CASRPQGNHSPLHF. As DNA, the CDR3 is TGTGCCAGTAGACCGCAGGGGAACCATTCACCCCTCCACTTT. Full variable domain (outside the CDR3, taken from reference TRBV19 and TRBJ1-6): DGGITQSPKYLFRKEGQNVTLSCEQNLNHDAMYWYRQDPGQGLRLIYYSQIVNDFQKGDIAEGYSVSREKKESFPLTVTSAQKNPTAFYLCASRPQGNHSPLHFGNGTRLTVT.

The chain is built from TRBV11-2 and TRBJ2-1, with D possibly matching TRBD2 (6 bases). There are 15 residues in the CDR3. Trimming took off 1 base at V and 2 bases at J, with 9 bases between the two ends. Germline-derived CDR1 and CDR2 are SGHAT and FQNNGV. The CDR3 is CASSLVTGAYNEQFF. The CDR3 DNA sequence: TGTGCCAGCAGCTTAGTAACGGGGGCCTACAATGAGCAGTTCTTC. The full variable domain, completed using reference TRBV11-2 and TRBJ2-1, is EAGVAQSPRYKIIEKRQSVAFWCNPISGHATLYWYQQILGQGPKLLIQFQNNGVVDDSQLPKDRFSAERLKGVDSTLKIQPAKLEDSAVYLCASSLVTGAYNEQFFGPGTRLTVL.

The V gene is TRBV5-1, the J gene TRBJ2-4; 13 bases agree with TRBD2. After removal of 1 base from V and 2 bases from J, the junction contained 9 bases not matched to a gene. Germline V CDR1 and CDR2: SGHRS, YFSETQ. The CDR3 has 19 amino acids. The CDR3 region is CASSLTSGGAGVTKNIQYF. In DNA, the CDR3 is TGCGCCAGCAGCTTGACTAGCGGGGGGGCCGGGGTTACCAAAAACATTCAGTACTTC.

The chain recombines TRBV3-1 (or the pseudogene TRBV3-2) with TRBJ1-2; D is possibly TRBD1 (5 bases). Trimming shortened V by 5 bases and J by 7 bases, and 11 bases separated the two germline ends. Germline assignment: CDR1 LGHDT and CDR2 YNNKEL (reference sequence). This CDR3 has 12 amino acids. CDR3 residues: CASSNQGSGYTF. DNA of the CDR3: TGTGCCAGCAGCAATCAGGGAAGTGGCTACACCTTC.

The chain combines TRBV27 with TRBJ1-5; D is possibly TRBD1 (5 bases). V lost 6 bases, J lost 2 bases, and 5 bases lay in between. CDR3 length: 12 residues. Germline CDR1 reads MNHEY; CDR2 reads SMNVEV (reference sequence). CDR3 sequence: CASRTGNQPQHF. In nucleotides, the CDR3 is TGTGCCAGCAGGACAGGCAATCAGCCCCAGCATTTT.

This chain links TRBV5-1 with TRBJ2-2, with a possible D match to TRBD2 (7 bases). From germline, CDR1 is SGHRS and CDR2 YFSETQ. The CDR3 totals 18 residues. The V end lost 0 bases, the J end lost 2 bases, and 17 bases lay between the germline ends. CDR3 in amino acids: CASSLAGGLIINTGELFF. As DNA, the CDR3 is TGCGCCAGCAGCTTGGCGGGGGGCCTAATAATTAACACCGGGGAGCTGTTTTTT.

V is TRBV29-1 and J is TRBJ2-1; 7 bases map to TRBD1. The CDR3 has 15 amino acids. Germline loops: CDR1 SQVTM, CDR2 ANQGSEA. The J segment lost 6 bases and the V segment lost 8 bases, leaving 16 bases of the junction unmatched. The CDR3: CSSSPPPGQPNEQFF. The DNA of the CDR3 is TGCAGCTCCTCCCCCCCACCGGGACAGCCCAATGAGCAGTTCTTC.

The chain recombines TRBV28 with TRBJ2-7, with D possibly TRBD2 on 6 matching bases. CDR1 MDHEN and CDR2 SYDVKM come from the germline V gene. Trimming pared 3 bases from V and 3 bases from J, leaving 15 bases between. The CDR3 is 15 residues long. The CDR3 region is CASSLGLAPNYEQYV. CDR3 coding DNA: TGTGCCAGCAGTTTGGGGCTAGCGCCTAACTACGAGCAGTACGTC.

The chain joins TRBV7-9 to TRBJ2-7; a possible D gene is TRBD2 (5 bases). There are 14 residues in the CDR3. CDR1 is SEHNR and CDR2 is FQNEAQ in the germline V gene (reference sequence). With 5 bases removed from V and 1 base from J, the gap between germline ends came to 12 bases. The CDR3 DNA sequence: TGTGCCAGCAGCCGAAGCGGACCTTCCTACGAGCAGTACGTC. Translated, it gives CASSRSGPSYEQYV.

The chain uses TRBV18 and TRBJ2-5; 8 bases fit TRBD1. With V trimmed by 3 bases and J by 5 bases, 11 bases remained unmatched. The CDR3 spans 16 residues. Germline CDR1 reads KGHSH; CDR2 reads LQKENI. CDR3 residues: CASSPAPDRGRETQYF. The DNA for the CDR3 is TGTGCCAGCTCACCGGCCCCCGACAGGGGTAGGGAGACCCAGTACTTC.

The rearrangement uses TRBV2 and TRBJ1-2; the D gene is possibly TRBD1 (5 bases). CDR3 length: 15 amino acids. In germline, CDR1 is SNHLY, CDR2 FYNNEI. V was pared by 0 bases and J by 4 bases, with 12 bases between. The CDR3 here is CASSEAAGTVYGYTF. CDR3 nucleotide sequence: TGTGCCAGCAGTGAAGCGGCAGGGACTGTCTATGGCTACACCTTC.

The chain uses TRBV5-6 and TRBJ2-7, with 7 bases identical to TRBD1. The germline V gene has CDR1 SGHDT and CDR2 YYEEEE. This CDR3 comprises 17 residues. The trim removed 4 bases at V and 0 bases at J, leaving 13 bases unmatched. CDR3 amino acids: CASSPQGDRPVSYEQYV. CDR3 nucleotides: TGTGCCAGCAGCCCCCAAGGGGACAGACCGGTCTCCTACGAGCAGTACGTC.

The CDR3 sequence is CAWRLAGEEDTQYF. In DNA, the CDR3 is TGTGCCTGGAGACTAGCGGGAGAGGAAGATACGCAGTATTTT. The rearrangement joins TRBV30 to TRBJ2-3; 11 positions match TRBD2. V shed 3 bases, J shed 5 bases, and the junction held 4 bases outside the gene matches. CDR3 size: 14 residues. Per germline, CDR1 GTSNPN and CDR2 SVGIG (reference sequence).

CDR3 protein: CASSYAQNTGELFF. The CDR3 DNA reads as TGTGCCAGCAGCTACGCACAGAACACCGGGGAGCTGTTTTTT. This chain links TRBV7-9 with TRBJ2-2; no reliable D call. Trimming removed 4 bases from V and 1 base from J, with 7 bases in between. Germline CDR1 is SEHNR and CDR2 is FQNEAQ (reference sequence). There are 14 residues in the CDR3. Looking up the rest from reference TRBV7-9 and TRBJ2-2 gives the full variable domain: DTGVSQNPRHKITKRGQNVTFRCDPISEHNRLYWYRQTLGQGPEFLTYFQNEAQLEKSRLLSDRFSAERPKGSFSTLEIQRTEQGDSAMYLCASSYAQNTGELFFGEGSRLTVL.

This rearrangement joins TRBV10-3 to TRBJ2-3; a weak D match, TRBD1 (5 bases). The CDR3 length is 10 residues. The V gene lost 8 bases and the J gene lost 6 bases, with 6 bases spanning the gap. Looked up from germline, CDR1 is ENHRY and CDR2 is SYGVKD. The chain's CDR3 is CAIGADTQYF. The CDR3 coding sequence is TGTGCCATCGGGGCGGATACGCAGTATTTT.